The clone carrying this TCR beta chain was picked up a small number of times. The antigen is undetermined. It was with a sample-barcoded 5' primer and a J-beta primer mix that a second PCR of roughly 6 to 11 cycles was run. TCRdb re-analysed the 5' RACE reads in MiXCR, keeping a single row per CDR3 protein. The sample includes approximately 490,000 distinct CDR3 sequences, around 24% seen only once; the top ten take around 10%. The sample is drawn from a study of blood T cells in healthy people across ages. Study-wide results and limits: Diversity was estimated from one million T cells, and these estimates were considered underestimates.

This CDR3 contains 14 residues. Trimming shortened V by 2 bases and J by 6 bases, and 12 bases separated the two germline ends. Germline lookup yields CDR1 MNHEY and CDR2 SVGAGI. These records were also assigned to another study, of T cells of mothers and their children.

The chain employs TRBV6-5 and TRBJ2-3; D is possibly TRBD2 (5 bases). Sample: blood. This TCR derives from a boy between 10 and 17 years old in good health. CDR3: CASSYTEAGDTQYF. The DNA for the CDR3 is TGTGCCAGCAGTTACACGGAGGCGGGTGATACGCAGTATTTT.